These 25 T cell receptor beta chains were sequenced from one sample in a study of T cells after somatic rescue of genetic block. TCRdb keeps only in-frame clones here, not all; method: immunoSEQ multiplex PCR. The sample lists about 14,000 clones; roughly 70% were seen once. Sequencing was performed on peripheral blood mononuclear cells (PBMCs). The receptors were sampled from a man between 18 and 29 years old.

This clone has just a few counts. The V and J genes are TRBV5-1 and TRBJ2-3, with D tentatively TRBD1 (5 bases). The CDR3 is 14 residues long. V was trimmed by 0 bases and J by 2 bases, leaving 7 bases between them. Germline values: CDR1 SGHRS, CDR2 YFSETQ. CDR3 protein: CASSLDRFTDTQYF. The CDR3 nucleotides are TGCGCCAGCAGCTTGGACAGGTTCACAGATACGCAGTATTTT.

V gene TRBV7-3 combines with J gene TRBJ2-2; TRBD1 might be the D (5 bases). Trimming removed 6 bases at V and 1 base at J, with 9 bases between. The CDR3 is 14 amino acids. In germline, CDR1 is SGHTA, CDR2 FQGTGA. The CDR3 DNA sequence: TGTGCCAGCAGTTCTACAGGGAACACCGGGGAGCTGTTTTTT. Its protein product is CASSSTGNTGELFF. The variable domain in full, completed from reference TRBV7-3 and TRBJ2-2, reads GAGVSQTPSNKVTEKGKYVELRCDPISGHTALYWYRQSLGQGPEFLIYFQGTGAADDSGLPNDRFFAVRPEGSVSTLKIQRTERGDSAVYLCASSSTGNTGELFFGEGSRLTVL.

The chain is built from TRBV7-9 and TRBJ2-3; unclear D gene. CDR1 and CDR2 (germline): SEHNR, FQNEAQ (reference sequence). The CDR3 extends over 13 amino acids. Between the trimmed V and J ends, which lost 3 bases and 9 bases, there was a span of 13 bases. The CDR3 spells CASSFREGETQYF. The CDR3 bases are TGTGCCAGCAGCTTTAGGGAAGGAGAAACGCAGTATTTT.

The chain couples TRBV6-1 to TRBJ2-7, with D tentatively TRBD2 (6 bases). This CDR3 has 13 amino acids. V was trimmed by 0 bases and J by 7 bases, leaving 10 bases between them. Germline CDR1 reads MNHNS; CDR2 reads SASEGT. DNA of the CDR3: TGTGCCAGCAGTGAAGCTGGGGCGGGAGAGCAGTACTTC. Protein product: CASSEAGAGEQYF.

This clone has a single count. Its ends do not fully match the called genes, so a read error is possible. The CDR3: CASSPTSISTNTQYF. The CDR3 DNA is TGTGCCAGCAGCCCGACGTCGATATCCACAAATACGCAGTATTTT. The rearrangement uses TRBV11-1 and TRBJ2-3; no reliable D call. In germline, CDR1 is SGHAT, CDR2 FQDESV (reference sequence). This CDR3 has 15 residues.

On this clone: An end of the junction does not agree with germline; a read error may underlie this. The chain recombines TRBV7-7 with TRBJ2-3; maybe TRBD1 (7 bases). Per the germline V gene, CDR1 is SSHAT and CDR2 is FNYEAQ (reference sequence). The CDR3 runs 13 residues. Here the CDR3 DNA reads TGTGCTAGCAGCCCAGGGGGGCCCGATACGCAGTATTTT. This encodes CASSPGGPDTQYF.

V usage is TRBV5-6 and J usage is TRBJ2-7; 8 nucleotides agree with TRBD1. From germline, CDR1 is SGHDT and CDR2 YYEEEE. J gave up 3 bases and V 4 bases, and 9 bases lay outside the gene matches. The CDR3 totals 15 residues. The CDR3 region has the DNA TGTGCCAGCAGCCCCTTGGACAGGGAGGACTACGAGCAGTACTTC. It encodes CASSPLDREDYEQYF.

The gene calls are TRBV9 and TRBJ2-1; 10 positions match TRBD2. This CDR3 contains 19 residues. Germline V lookup: CDR1 SGDLS, CDR2 YYNGEE. V dropped 6 bases and J dropped 7; count of bases not matched to a gene: 22. The CDR3 region is CASNTQGATSGAPGNEQFF. The CDR3 DNA sequence: TGTGCCAGCAACACTCAGGGGGCTACTAGCGGGGCCCCGGGGAATGAGCAGTTCTTC.

Worth noting for this clone: A junction boundary mismatches the germline segment, possibly from a read error. The V and J genes are TRBV7-7 and TRBJ2-5; no clear D gene. Per germline, CDR1 SSHAT and CDR2 FNYEAQ (reference sequence). The CDR3 runs 12 residues. CDR3: CASSSHQETQYF. CDR3 coding DNA: TGTGCCAGCAGCTCCCACCAGGAGACCCAGTACTTC.

In this sample, this clone turned up a few times. This chain joins TRBV7-3 and TRBJ1-1; D remains ambiguous. Trimming shortened V by 2 bases and J by 0 bases, and 10 bases separated the two germline ends. The CDR3 loop spans 15 amino acids. Germline CDR1 and CDR2: SGHTA and FQGTGA. The CDR3 nucleotides read TGTGCCAGCAGCTTAGGGGTACATTTGAACACTGAAGCTTTCTTT. It is translated as CASSLGVHLNTEAFF.

This clone has more than one count but fewer than ten. In nucleotides, the CDR3 is TGCAGCGTTGGGGGAGATCAGCCCCAGCATTTT. Amino acid sequence: CSVGGDQPQHF. V and J are TRBV29-1 and TRBJ1-5; D is ambiguous. The CDR3 spans 11 residues. V lost 4 bases to trimming and J lost 5 bases, with 6 bases between them. Germline V gene data show CDR1 as SQVTM and CDR2 as ANQGSEA.

The chain recombines TRBV18 with TRBJ2-5; 12 bases align to TRBD1. The CDR3 loop spans 14 amino acids. From germline, CDR1 is KGHSH and CDR2 LQKENI. After removal of 5 bases from V and 5 bases from J, the junction contained 3 bases not matched to a gene. In DNA, the CDR3 is TGTGCCAGCTCATCCGGGACAGGGGGCGAGACCCAGTACTTC. It codes for CASSSGTGGETQYF.

The chain uses TRBV5-4 and TRBJ2-3, with 8 bases that match TRBD1. The CDR3 is 15 residues long. Germline trimming cut 4 bases from V and 2 bases from J; bases unmatched to any gene: 6. Per germline, CDR1 SGHNT and CDR2 YYREEE (reference sequence). The CDR3 is CASSPRTGYTDTQYF. CDR3 nucleotide sequence: TGTGCCAGCAGCCCCCGGACAGGGTACACAGATACGCAGTATTTT.

This clone is deemed medium-sized (0.01 to 0.1%). The chain carries TRBV28 and TRBJ1-1; D is perhaps TRBD1 (6 bases). The V gene's germline CDR1 is MDHEN and CDR2 SYDVKM. The CDR3 has 16 residues. V dropped 3 bases and J dropped 0 bases, with 14 bases sitting between them. The CDR3 loop is CASSFNRASMNTEAFF. CDR3 DNA: TGTGCCAGCAGTTTTAACAGGGCTTCGATGAACACTGAAGCTTTCTTT. Full variable domain (missing parts from reference TRBV28 and TRBJ1-1): DVKVTQSSRYLVKRTGEKVFLECVQDMDHENMFWYRQDPGLGLRLIYFSYDVKMKEKGDIPEGYSVSREKKERFSLILESASTNQTSMYLCASSFNRASMNTEAFFGQGTRLTVV.

The V gene is TRBV4-2, the J gene TRBJ2-7; 11 bases agree with TRBD1. Trimming cost V 3 bases and J 5 bases; bases outside gene matches: 6. CDR3 length: 15 amino acids. Germline V lookup: CDR1 LGHNA, CDR2 YNFKEQ. This CDR3 reads CASSHYGTGGNEQYF. DNA of the CDR3: TGTGCCAGCAGCCACTATGGGACAGGGGGTAACGAGCAGTACTTC.

There are a few counts of this clone. The chain recombines TRBV5-1 with TRBJ2-3; 14 bases map to TRBD2. Germline V gives CDR1 SGHRS, CDR2 YFSETQ. V was pared by 4 bases and J by 4 bases, with 11 bases of the junction left unmatched. The CDR3 totals 18 residues. For the CDR3, the DNA is TGCGCCAGCAGCCTCCCCGGGACTAGCGGGAGCAGGGCAGATACGCAGTATTTT. This gives the protein CASSLPGTSGSRADTQYF.

The genes are TRBV11-2 and TRBJ1-4; TRBD1 agrees at 8 bases. This CDR3 is built from 17 residues. V trimming: 5 bases; J trimming: 2 bases; junction bases outside the gene matches: 10. Germline V lookup: CDR1 SGHAT, CDR2 FQNNGV. CDR3 sequence (DNA): TGTGCCAGCAGCGCCCGGACAGGGCGATGGACTAATGAAAAACTGTTTTTT. The encoded protein is CASSARTGRWTNEKLFF.

This clone was counted a few times. The V call is TRBV5-1, the J call TRBJ1-4, with TRBD1 matching 7 bases. V gave up 7 bases and J gave up 0 bases; unmatched junction bases: 9. The CDR3 covers 16 residues. From germline, CDR1 is SGHRS and CDR2 YFSETQ. CDR3: CASRSGTVSTNEKLFF. The CDR3 nucleotides are TGCGCCAGCCGAAGCGGGACAGTGTCAACTAATGAAAAACTGTTTTTT.

The chain uses TRBV7-6 and TRBJ1-4, with 8 bases lining up with TRBD1. This CDR3 region has 17 residues. V lost 6 bases and J lost 5; bases outside the gene matches: 14. Germline V gives CDR1 SGHVS, CDR2 FNYEAQ. In nucleotides, the CDR3 is TGTGCCAGCAGGGCTACCCCTCGCGACAGGGGCAATGAAAAACTGTTTTTT. This gives the protein CASRATPRDRGNEKLFF.

The gene calls are TRBV11-2 and TRBJ2-7, with a possible D match to TRBD1 (5 bases). Per germline, CDR1 SGHAT and CDR2 FQNNGV. Trimming took off 5 bases at V and 3 bases at J, with 8 bases between the two ends. This CDR3 contains 12 residues. The CDR3 is CASSPGHYEQYF. The CDR3 bases are TGTGCCAGCAGCCCTGGACACTACGAGCAGTACTTC.

V gene TRBV2 combines with J gene TRBJ2-5, with 7 positions matching TRBD1. Germline V gene lookup returns CDR1 SNHLY and CDR2 FYNNEI. With 5 bases clipped from V and 5 bases from J, the junction kept 5 bases outside the gene matches. The CDR3 extends over 13 amino acids. The CDR3: CASSMSRGETQYF. The CDR3 DNA sequence: TGTGCCAGCAGTATGTCCAGGGGGGAGACCCAGTACTTC.

In this sample, this clone turned up a few times. The CDR3 reads CASSLEVVRGPYEQYF. CDR3 nucleotide sequence: TGTGCCAGCAGCTTAGAAGTGGTGAGGGGGCCCTACGAGCAGTACTTC. The genes are TRBV7-6 and TRBJ2-7; 7 bases fit TRBD1. This CDR3 is 16 amino acids long. Germline CDR1 and CDR2: SGHVS and FNYEAQ. V trimming: 1 base; J trimming: 2 bases; junction bases outside the gene matches: 8.

This clone has more than one count but fewer than ten. V is TRBV6-4 and J is TRBJ2-1; 7 bases align to TRBD2. The germline V gene encodes CDR1 MRHNA and CDR2 SNTAGT. J gave up 4 bases and V 4 bases, and 1 base lay outside the gene matches. This CDR3 is 13 amino acids long. CDR3 DNA sequence: TGTGCCAGCAGTGGGGAGGGATACAATGAGCAGTTCTTC. Its translation: CASSGEGYNEQFF.

This rearrangement joins TRBV6-5 to TRBJ2-7; no reliable D call. Trimming left V 4 bases short and J 3 bases short, with 7 bases between. The CDR3 extends over 12 amino acids. CDR1 MNHEY and CDR2 SVGAGI come from the germline V gene. The CDR3 is CASSSGHYEQYF. The CDR3 region has the DNA TGTGCCAGCAGTTCCGGCCACTACGAGCAGTACTTC.

The CDR3 here is CASSAVGGPRGTQYF. The CDR3 DNA follows: TGTGCCAGCAGCGCCGTAGGGGGGCCTAGAGGGACCCAGTACTTC. J is TRBJ2-5 and V is TRBV9; tentatively, D is TRBD1 or TRBD2 (6 bases each). Germline CDR1 and CDR2: SGDLS and YYNGEE. This CDR3 contains 15 residues. Deletions cut 3 bases from V and 7 bases from J, with 19 bases between.